One sample yielded the 25 T cell receptor beta chains listed below, sequenced in a study of human T cells and chemical hapten exposure. TCRdb re-called the RACE reads through MiXCR, storing one row per CDR3 protein. The sample consists of over 70,000 distinct CDR3 sequences, approximately 10% of them appearing once. As for time point: patch test 2, 6 weeks after DPC sensitization. The treatment denotes: therapeutic diphenylcyclopropenone sensitization with weekly scalp DPC. The sequenced sample was whole blood, obtained in connection with sensitization to the hapten diphenylcyclopropenone (DPC). These receptors were taken from a man younger than 35 with alopecia areata. Some clones in this sample may be carry-over from other donors' samples.

The chain links TRBV7-9 to TRBJ2-5; D is perhaps TRBD2 (5 bases). The CDR3 totals 15 residues. V was cut by 4 bases and J by 5 bases, with 17 bases left in between. Germline-derived CDR1 and CDR2 are SEHNR and FQNEAQ (reference sequence). The CDR3, as DNA: TGTGCCAGCAGCTCCCGGACCTTCAGGAGGGAGACCCAGTACTTC. The encoded protein is CASSSRTFRRETQYF.

This clonotype was counted between two and nine times. This rearrangement joins TRBV29-1 to TRBJ2-7; perhaps TRBD1 as D (6 bases). The CDR3 sequence is 12 residues long. Deletions cut 6 bases from V and 3 bases from J, with 12 bases between. Germline loops: CDR1 SQVTM, CDR2 ANQGSEA. For the CDR3, the DNA is TGCAGCGTCGCGGACAGCCTCTACGAGCAGTACTTC. It codes for CSVADSLYEQYF.

This clonotype occurred a few times. The chain links TRBV11-2 to TRBJ1-2, with D maybe TRBD1 (6 bases). Trimming shortened V by 3 bases and J by 8 bases, and 19 bases separated the two germline ends. The CDR3 loop spans 15 amino acids. Per germline, CDR1 SGHAT and CDR2 FQNNGV. In nucleotides, the CDR3 is TGTGCCAGCAGCTTTTTTCGGGGGGCACTCGAAGGCTACACCTTC. Its protein product is CASSFFRGALEGYTF.

This clonotype was counted ten times or more. This sequence joins TRBV20-1 and TRBJ1-3; D is perhaps TRBD1 (5 bases). The V gene lost 6 bases and the J gene lost 0 bases, with 15 bases spanning the gap. This CDR3 has 15 residues. CDR1 is DFQATT and CDR2 is SNEGSKA in the germline V gene (reference sequence). The CDR3 region is CSALRAAYSGNTIYF. The DNA for the CDR3 is TGCAGTGCACTCAGGGCGGCCTACTCTGGAAACACCATATATTTT.

This clonotype has ten or more counts. V is TRBV7-2 and J is TRBJ2-1; 7 bases are shared with TRBD1. This CDR3 has 16 residues. The germline gives CDR1 SGHTA, CDR2 FQGNSA. After removal of 5 bases from V and 7 bases from J, the junction contained 14 bases not matched to a gene. The DNA of the CDR3 is TGTGCCAGCAGCACCATAGCCGCCGGGACAGAGAATGAGCAGTTCTTC. Translated, it gives CASSTIAAGTENEQFF.

A few counts support this clonotype. The gene calls are TRBV6-5 and TRBJ1-6, with TRBD1 matching over 9 bases. Germline CDR1 and CDR2: MNHEY and SVGAGI. Trimming removed 4 bases from V and 7 bases from J; junction bases left unmatched: 8. The CDR3 sequence is 16 residues long. For the CDR3, the DNA is TGTGCCAGCAGTTTCCGGGGGACAGGGTACAATTCACCCCTCCACTTT. Translated: CASSFRGTGYNSPLHF.

This clonotype was detected many times. The chain joins TRBV5-1 to TRBJ1-3; D unclear. The CDR3 is 14 residues long. The V end lost 4 bases, the J end lost 0 bases, and 8 bases lay between the germline ends. CDR1 SGHRS and CDR2 YFSETQ come from the germline V gene. Written as DNA, the CDR3 is TGCGCCAGCAGCGGGGATCTCTCTGGAAACACCATATATTTT. This encodes CASSGDLSGNTIYF.

This clonotype came up many times. The chain carries TRBV7-6 and TRBJ2-5; D may match TRBD1 or TRBD2 (5 bases each). Germline-derived CDR1 and CDR2 are SGHVS and FNYEAQ. The CDR3 runs 15 residues. Trimming removed 5 bases at V and 4 bases at J, with 17 bases between. The CDR3 region is CASSQIQDRGETQYF. The CDR3 region has the DNA TGTGCCAGCAGCCAAATACAGGACCGGGGAGAGACCCAGTACTTC.

This clonotype was detected ten times or more. The chain uses TRBV20-1 and TRBJ2-3; TRBD1 or TRBD2 may be the D gene (5 bases each). The CDR3 has 14 amino acids. Germline CDR1 is DFQATT and CDR2 is SNEGSKA (reference sequence). V gave up 6 bases and J gave up 4 bases, with 17 bases separating them. The CDR3 protein is CSAPGTPGADTQYF. Written as DNA, the CDR3 is TGCAGTGCGCCCGGGACCCCCGGCGCAGATACGCAGTATTTT.

The chain uses TRBV7-2 and TRBJ1-4; a weak D match, TRBD1 (5 bases). Per germline, CDR1 SGHTA and CDR2 FQGNSA. CDR3 size: 15 residues. Trimming removed 5 bases from V and 0 bases from J, with 10 bases in between. The CDR3 coding sequence is TGTGCCAGCAGCCTACAGGTTGCAACTAATGAAAAACTGTTTTTT. This gives the protein CASSLQVATNEKLFF.

This clonotype was recorded many times. The CDR3 loop is CASSFRVTDTQYF. DNA for the CDR3: TGTGCCAGCAGCTTTCGGGTCACAGATACGCAGTATTTT. This chain joins TRBV11-2 and TRBJ2-3; D call uncertain. Germline V gives CDR1 SGHAT, CDR2 FQNNGV. The length of the CDR3 is 13 residues. The V gene lost 3 bases and the J gene lost 2 bases, with 6 bases spanning the gap.

This clonotype showed up just a few times. The V and J genes are TRBV7-6 and TRBJ1-6; 7 nucleotides align to TRBD1. The CDR3 has 14 residues. Germline V gives CDR1 SGHVS, CDR2 FNYEAQ. With 7 bases clipped from V and 5 bases from J, the junction kept 5 bases outside the gene matches. CDR3 sequence reads: CASKGQSNNSPLHF. Here the CDR3 DNA reads TGTGCCAGCAAGGGACAGAGTAATAATTCACCCCTCCACTTT. The full variable domain, rest sourced from reference TRBV7-6 and TRBJ1-6, is GAGVSQSPRYKVTKRGQDVALRCDPISGHVSLYWYRQALGQGPEFLTYFNYEAQQDKSGLPNDRFSAERPEGSISTLTIQRTEQRDSAMYRCASKGQSNNSPLHFGNGTRLTVT.

Comment on this clonotype: A read error may account for a junction end that differs from germline. The chain is built from TRBV5-6 and TRBJ1-6; TRBD1 aligns across 7 bases. The CDR3 length is 14 residues. Germline loops: CDR1 SGHDT, CDR2 YYEEEE. The CDR3 loop reads CASSLITGDSSLHF. DNA for the CDR3: TGTGCCAGCAGCTTGATAACAGGGGATTCATCCCTCCACTTT.

This clonotype was recorded many times. V and J are TRBV9 and TRBJ1-4, with 9 bases fitting TRBD1. The CDR3 spans 16 residues. J gave up 2 bases and V 3 bases, and 5 bases lay outside the gene matches. Germline V gene data show CDR1 as SGDLS and CDR2 as YYNGEE. The CDR3: CASSAGTGWTNEKLFF. The CDR3 bases are TGTGCCAGCAGCGCCGGGACAGGGTGGACTAATGAAAAACTGTTTTTT.

This clonotype has ten or more counts. The chain's CDR3 is CASSLGQGLSTDTQYF. As DNA, the CDR3 is TGTGCCAGCAGCCTTGGACAGGGACTAAGCACAGATACGCAGTATTTT. The chain uses TRBV27 and TRBJ2-3; tentative D call: TRBD1 (8 bases). The germline gives CDR1 MNHEY, CDR2 SMNVEV (reference sequence). V was clipped by 6 bases and J by 0 bases, with 16 bases between them. The CDR3 consists of 16 residues.

This clonotype was observed a few times. The genes are TRBV29-1 and TRBJ1-1; maybe TRBD1 (5 bases). The V and J ends lost 6 bases and 4 bases respectively, with 12 bases between them. The CDR3 extends over 12 amino acids. The V gene's germline CDR1 is SQVTM and CDR2 ANQGSEA. CDR3 protein: CSVAGTLTEAFF. CDR3 DNA: TGCAGCGTAGCCGGGACGCTCACTGAAGCTTTCTTT.

This clonotype came up many times. The V call is TRBV27, the J call TRBJ2-1; D is possibly TRBD1 (6 bases). The ends were cut back, 5 bases at V and 8 bases at J, with 16 bases in the middle. Germline CDR1 MNHEY, CDR2 SMNVEV (reference sequence). The CDR3 has 14 amino acids. The CDR3, as DNA: TGTGCCAGCAGTCCCCAAAACAGGGCGGATGAGCAGTTCTTC. Translating gives CASSPQNRADEQFF.

There are many counts of this clonotype. The chain employs TRBV20-1 and TRBJ2-1, with D perhaps TRBD1 or TRBD2 (5 bases each). The CDR3 is 14 residues long. V was pared by 0 bases and J by 6 bases, with 12 bases between. Germline lookup yields CDR1 DFQATT and CDR2 SNEGSKA (reference sequence). Written as DNA, the CDR3 is TGCAGTGCTAGAGATGGGGGACCCCGCAATGAGCAGTTCTTC. Protein sequence: CSARDGGPRNEQFF.

The rearrangement links TRBV9 to TRBJ2-2; TRBD1 matches at 7 bases. V was pared by 6 bases and J by 5 bases, with 4 bases of the junction left unmatched. Per the germline V gene, CDR1 is SGDLS and CDR2 is YYNGEE. The CDR3 is 13 residues long. The CDR3, as DNA: TGTGCCAGCACCGACAGGGCGACCGGGGAGCTGTTTTTT. Its protein is CASTDRATGELFF.

This clonotype showed up just a few times. V usage is TRBV20-1 and J usage is TRBJ2-7, with 7 bases aligning to TRBD1. The CDR3 has 15 amino acids. The ends lost 3 bases at V and 0 bases at J; junction bases unmatched: 8. In germline, CDR1 is DFQATT, CDR2 SNEGSKA (reference sequence). CDR3 sequence: CSARTGAGGSYEQYF. For the CDR3, the DNA is TGCAGTGCTAGGACTGGGGCAGGGGGCTCCTACGAGCAGTACTTC.

This clonotype was seen repeatedly, ten times or more. The J gene is TRBJ2-7, the V gene TRBV3-1; TRBD1 might be the D (6 bases). CDR1 is LGHDT, CDR2 YNNKEL, per germline (reference sequence). Trimming removed 1 base at V and 6 bases at J, with 25 bases between. The CDR3 loop spans 18 amino acids. DNA for the CDR3: TGTGCCAGCAGCCAAGGACCGGTCCCGGAACAGGGAAGTTTCGAGCAGTACTTC. Its protein is CASSQGPVPEQGSFEQYF.

This clonotype was seen ten or more times. This sequence joins TRBV6-5 and TRBJ1-1; 7 bases fit TRBD1. The germline CDR1 and CDR2 sequences are MNHEY and SVGAGI. After removal of 4 bases from V and 4 bases from J, the junction contained 6 bases not matched to a gene. This CDR3 spans 14 amino acids. The CDR3 coding sequence is TGTGCCAGCAGTTTAGGGGGCGGGAGCACTGAAGCTTTCTTT. Its protein product is CASSLGGGSTEAFF.

V usage is TRBV18 and J usage is TRBJ1-5; D unresolved. This CDR3 spans 12 amino acids. The germline V gene encodes CDR1 KGHSH and CDR2 LQKENI. The germline V and J ends were trimmed by 3 bases and 5 bases, with 5 bases remaining between them. CDR3 region: CASSPVDQPQHF. Here the CDR3 DNA reads TGTGCCAGCTCACCGGTAGATCAGCCCCAGCATTTT.

This clonotype has ten or more counts. The J gene is TRBJ2-3, the V gene TRBV12-3 or TRBV12-4, with a possible D match to TRBD1 (6 bases). This CDR3 is 15 amino acids long. V lost 5 bases, J lost 2 bases, and 14 bases lay in between. The CDR3 region is CASSPDGQYTDTQYF. The CDR3 DNA is TGTGCCAGCAGTCCAGACGGACAGTACACAGATACGCAGTATTTT.

This clonotype occurred many times. This chain joins TRBV10-3 and TRBJ2-3; D unclear. V shed 2 bases and J shed 1 base, with 10 bases lying between them. CDR3 length: 15 residues. The V gene's germline CDR1 is ENHRY and CDR2 SYGVKD. The CDR3 coding sequence is TGTGCCATCAGTGAGAAAGAGGACGGCACAGATACGCAGTATTTT. Translation gives CAISEKEDGTDTQYF.